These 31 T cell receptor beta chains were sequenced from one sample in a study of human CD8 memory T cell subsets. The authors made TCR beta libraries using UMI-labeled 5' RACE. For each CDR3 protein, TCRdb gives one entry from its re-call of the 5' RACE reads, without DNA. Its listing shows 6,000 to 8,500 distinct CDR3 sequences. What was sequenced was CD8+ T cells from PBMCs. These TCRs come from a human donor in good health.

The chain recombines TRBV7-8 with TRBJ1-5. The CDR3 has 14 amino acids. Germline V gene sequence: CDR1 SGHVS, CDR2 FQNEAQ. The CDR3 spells CASSFADSNQPQHF.

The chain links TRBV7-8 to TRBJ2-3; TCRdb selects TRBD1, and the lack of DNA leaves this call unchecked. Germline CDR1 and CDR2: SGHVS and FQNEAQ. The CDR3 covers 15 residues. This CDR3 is CASSFPGVFTDTQYF.

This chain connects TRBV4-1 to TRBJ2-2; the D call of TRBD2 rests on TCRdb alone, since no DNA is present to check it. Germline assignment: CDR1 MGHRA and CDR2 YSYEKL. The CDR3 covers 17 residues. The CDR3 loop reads CASSQSPGTFITGELFF.

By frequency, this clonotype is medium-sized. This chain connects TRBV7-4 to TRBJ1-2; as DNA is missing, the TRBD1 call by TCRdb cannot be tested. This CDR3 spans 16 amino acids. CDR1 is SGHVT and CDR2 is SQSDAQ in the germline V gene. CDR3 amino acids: CASSLAGHTLYYGYTF.

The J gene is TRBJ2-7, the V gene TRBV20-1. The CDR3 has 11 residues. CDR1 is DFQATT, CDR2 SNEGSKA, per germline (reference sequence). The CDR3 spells CSVGRDYEQYF.

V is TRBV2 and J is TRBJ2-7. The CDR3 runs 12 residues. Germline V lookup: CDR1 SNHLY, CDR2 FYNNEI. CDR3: CASRGGPYEQYF.

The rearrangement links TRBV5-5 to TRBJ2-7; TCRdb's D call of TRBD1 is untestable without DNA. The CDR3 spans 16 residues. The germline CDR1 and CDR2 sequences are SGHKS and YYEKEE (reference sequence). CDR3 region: CASSLAPTGGAYEQYF.

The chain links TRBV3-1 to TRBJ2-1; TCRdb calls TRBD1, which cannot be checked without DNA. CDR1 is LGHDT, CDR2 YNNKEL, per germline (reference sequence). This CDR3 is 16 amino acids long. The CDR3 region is CASSHSFGNRYNEQFF.

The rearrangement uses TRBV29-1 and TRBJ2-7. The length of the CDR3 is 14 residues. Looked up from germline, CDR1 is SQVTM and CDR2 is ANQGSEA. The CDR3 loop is CSVVETVSNYEQYF.

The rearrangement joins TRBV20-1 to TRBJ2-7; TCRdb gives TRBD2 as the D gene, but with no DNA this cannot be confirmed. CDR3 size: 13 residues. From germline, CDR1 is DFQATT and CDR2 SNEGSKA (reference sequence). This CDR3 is CSARSSGIYEQYF.

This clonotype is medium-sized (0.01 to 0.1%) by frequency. CDR3 residues: CSATGQTPNRGMNTEAFF. V is TRBV20-1 and J is TRBJ1-1; TCRdb proposes TRBD1, but this gene call is untestable without DNA. There are 18 residues in the CDR3. The germline V gene encodes CDR1 DFQATT and CDR2 SNEGSKA (reference sequence).

CDR3 amino acids: CASSLNLGNPSEQYF. The V gene is TRBV27, the J gene TRBJ2-7. Germline CDR1 MNHEY, CDR2 SMNVEV (reference sequence). The CDR3 is 15 amino acids.

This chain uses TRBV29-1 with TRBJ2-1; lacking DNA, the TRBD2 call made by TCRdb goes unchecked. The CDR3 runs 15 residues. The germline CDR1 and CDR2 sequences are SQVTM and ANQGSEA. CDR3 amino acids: CSVLAGDGPYNEQFF.

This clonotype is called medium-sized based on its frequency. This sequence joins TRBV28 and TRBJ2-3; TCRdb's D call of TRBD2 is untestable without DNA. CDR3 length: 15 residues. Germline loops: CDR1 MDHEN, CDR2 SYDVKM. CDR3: CASSKAIPSTDTQYF. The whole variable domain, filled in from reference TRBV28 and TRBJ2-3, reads DVKVTQSSRYLVKRTGEKVFLECVQDMDHENMFWYRQDPGLGLRLIYFSYDVKMKEKGDIPEGYSVSREKKERFSLILESASTNQTSMYLCASSKAIPSTDTQYFGPGTRLTVL.

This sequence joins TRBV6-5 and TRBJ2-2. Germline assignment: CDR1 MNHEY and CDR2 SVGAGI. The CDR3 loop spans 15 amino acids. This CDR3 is CASSYGEKGTGELFF.

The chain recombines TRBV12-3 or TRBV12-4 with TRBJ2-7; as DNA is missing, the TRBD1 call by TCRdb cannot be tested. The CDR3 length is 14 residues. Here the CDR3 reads CATVYSLRGSEQYF.

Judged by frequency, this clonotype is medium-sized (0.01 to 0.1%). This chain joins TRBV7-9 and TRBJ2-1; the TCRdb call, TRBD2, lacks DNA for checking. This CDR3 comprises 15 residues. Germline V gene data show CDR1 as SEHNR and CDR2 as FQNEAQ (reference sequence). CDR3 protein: CASSFPSGRENEQFF.

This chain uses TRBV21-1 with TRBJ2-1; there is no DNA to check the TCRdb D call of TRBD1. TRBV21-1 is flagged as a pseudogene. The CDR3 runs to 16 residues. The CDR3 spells CASSNSVAAQNNEQFF.

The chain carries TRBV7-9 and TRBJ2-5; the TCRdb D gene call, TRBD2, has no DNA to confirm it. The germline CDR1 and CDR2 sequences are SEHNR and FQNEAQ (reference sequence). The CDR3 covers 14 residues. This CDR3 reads CASSYLAGAETQYF.

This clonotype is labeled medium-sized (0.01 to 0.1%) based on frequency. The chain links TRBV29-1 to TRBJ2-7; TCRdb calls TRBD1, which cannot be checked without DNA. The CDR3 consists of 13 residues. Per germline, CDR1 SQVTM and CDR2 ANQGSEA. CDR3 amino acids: CSVAGTAIYEQYF.

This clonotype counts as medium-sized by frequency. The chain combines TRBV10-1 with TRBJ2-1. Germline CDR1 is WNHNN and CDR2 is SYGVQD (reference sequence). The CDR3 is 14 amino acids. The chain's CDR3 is CASSESTGYNEQFF.

CDR3 amino acids: CASSFGPYQETQYF. This chain joins TRBV12-3 or TRBV12-4 and TRBJ2-5; checking the TCRdb D call of TRBD2 is not possible without DNA. The CDR3 is made up of 14 amino acids.

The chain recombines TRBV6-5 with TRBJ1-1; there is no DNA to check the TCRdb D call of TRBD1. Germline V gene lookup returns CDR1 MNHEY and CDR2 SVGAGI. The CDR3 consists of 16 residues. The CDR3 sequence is CASSYSPPPGGTEAFF.

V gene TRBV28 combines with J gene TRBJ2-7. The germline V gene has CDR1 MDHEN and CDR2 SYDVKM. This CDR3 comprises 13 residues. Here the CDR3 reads CASSSTGPHEQYF.

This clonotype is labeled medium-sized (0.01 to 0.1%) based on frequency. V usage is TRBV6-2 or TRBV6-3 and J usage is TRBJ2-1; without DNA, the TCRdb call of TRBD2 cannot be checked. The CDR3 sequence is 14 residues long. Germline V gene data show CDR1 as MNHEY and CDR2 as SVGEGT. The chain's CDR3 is CASSSGTRGNEQFF.

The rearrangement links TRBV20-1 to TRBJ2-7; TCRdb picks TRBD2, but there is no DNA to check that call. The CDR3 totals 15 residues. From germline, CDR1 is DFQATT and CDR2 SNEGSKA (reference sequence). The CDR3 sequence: CSARDLRREVEEQYF.

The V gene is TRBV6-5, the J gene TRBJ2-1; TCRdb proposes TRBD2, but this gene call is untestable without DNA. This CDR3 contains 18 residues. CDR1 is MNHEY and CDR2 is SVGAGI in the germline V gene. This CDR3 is CASRRTSGSYSSYNEQFF.

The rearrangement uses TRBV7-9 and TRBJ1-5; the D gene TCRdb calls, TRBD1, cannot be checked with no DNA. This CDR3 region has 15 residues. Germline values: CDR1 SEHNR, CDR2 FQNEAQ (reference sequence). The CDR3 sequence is CASSFGTGRNQPQHF.

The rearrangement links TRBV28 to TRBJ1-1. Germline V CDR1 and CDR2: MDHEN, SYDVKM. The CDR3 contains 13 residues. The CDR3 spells CASIPPLNTEAFF.

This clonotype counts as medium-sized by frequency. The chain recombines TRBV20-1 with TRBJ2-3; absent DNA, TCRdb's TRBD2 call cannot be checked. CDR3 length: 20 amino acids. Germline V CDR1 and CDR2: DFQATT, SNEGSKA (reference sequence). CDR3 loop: CSARPLGAQGLAGPKDTQYF.

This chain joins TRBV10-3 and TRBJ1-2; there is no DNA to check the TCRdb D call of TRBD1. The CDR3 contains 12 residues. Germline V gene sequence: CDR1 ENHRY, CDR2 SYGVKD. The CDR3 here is CAISEGGVGYTF.